Below, 6 T cell receptor beta chains from the same sample are listed, as sequenced in a study of response to subunit inactivated influenza vaccine (dated by TCRdb to the late 2010s). The method was RT-PCR. Sequencing relied on an Illumina HiSeq 2500. The raw public reads went through TCRdb reprocessing: fastp at Q25, MiXCR clone calling, in-frame beta chains kept. Identical CDR3 proteins give one entry, which carries the most common genes and DNA. Here the sample has under 850,000 distinct CDR3 sequences; about 18% occur a single time. Together, the top ten hold under 13% of the sample. Sequencing used PBMCs from blood, obtained roughly 5 days after vaccination. The receptors here all came from a man over 45 who received an inactivated influenza vaccine. Donor details come from another sample of the same person, matched by shared clones.

There are many counts of this clonotype. The chain employs TRBV5-5 and TRBJ2-7; no firm D call. The germline V gene encodes CDR1 SGHKS and CDR2 YYEKEE (reference sequence). V dropped 5 bases and J dropped 2 bases, with 14 bases sitting between them. The length of the CDR3 is 14 residues. CDR3 DNA sequence: TGTGCCAGCAGAGTGGACGGACGACCCTACGAGCAGTACTTC. As protein: CASRVDGRPYEQYF.

A few counts support this clonotype. In nucleotides, the CDR3 is TGTGCCAGCAGCTATTCGTTCGCGGGAGGGAGAATTAGCACAGATACGCAGTATTTT. Translating it yields CASSYSFAGGRISTDTQYF. V gene TRBV11-2 combines with J gene TRBJ2-3; 9 bases align to TRBD2. The CDR3 is 19 amino acids. Per the germline V gene, CDR1 is SGHAT and CDR2 is FQNNGV. The J segment lost 0 bases and the V segment lost 4 bases, leaving 14 bases of the junction unmatched.

The chain has TRBV5-5 and TRBJ2-1; D is ambiguous. From germline, CDR1 is SGHKS and CDR2 YYEKEE (reference sequence). The CDR3 contains 15 residues. The ends were cut back, 9 bases at V and 0 bases at J, with 16 bases in the middle. CDR3 loop: CAMGPGLRSYNEQFF. The CDR3 DNA reads TGTGCCATGGGCCCCGGGCTCCGCTCCTACAATGAGCAGTTCTTC. The full variable domain, its missing parts supplied by reference TRBV5-5 and TRBJ2-1, is DAGVTQSPTHLIKTRGQQVTLRCSPISGHKSVSWYQQVLGQGPQFIFQYYEKEERGRGNFPDRFSARQFPNYSSELNVNALLLGDSALYLCAMGPGLRSYNEQFFGPGTRLTVL.

The chain is built from TRBV28 and TRBJ2-1; D ambiguous. The CDR3 spans 11 residues. Germline lookup yields CDR1 MDHEN and CDR2 SYDVKM. Trimming removed 6 bases from V and 9 bases from J, with 9 bases in between. CDR3 coding DNA: TGTGCCAGCAGCGGATATGCTGAGCAGTTCTTC. Residues: CASSGYAEQFF.

The chain couples TRBV9 to TRBJ2-7; weak D call: TRBD2 (6 bases). This CDR3 is 15 amino acids long. Germline V gene sequence: CDR1 SGDLS, CDR2 YYNGEE. V lost 0 bases and J 2 bases, leaving 12 bases between the germline ends. The CDR3 DNA sequence: TGTGCCAGCAGCGTAGCAGCGGGCTCAACCTACGAGCAGTACTTC. Encoded protein: CASSVAAGSTYEQYF.

There are a few counts of this clonotype. The chain links TRBV12-3 or TRBV12-4 to TRBJ2-1; TRBD1 is a possible D gene (6 bases). The length of the CDR3 is 15 residues. With 4 bases removed from V and 6 bases from J, the gap between germline ends came to 16 bases. The CDR3: CASSSTTPDSNEQFF. The CDR3 nucleotides are TGTGCCAGCAGTTCCACCACCCCGGACAGCAATGAGCAGTTCTTC.